These 9 T cell receptor beta chains came from one sample sequenced in a study of blood T cells in healthy people across ages. Next came a second PCR, run for about 6 to 11 cycles, which used a sample-barcoded 5' primer along with a J-beta primer mix. TCRdb reanalysed the 5' RACE reads using MiXCR and keeps one entry per CDR3 protein. The sample lists 850,000 to 1,300,000 distinct CDR3 sequences, 45% occurring once. Sequencing was carried out using blood. The receptors were gathered from a woman aged 55-69 years in good health.

This rearrangement joins TRBV20-1 to TRBJ2-6; 9 bases align to TRBD1. With 6 bases clipped from V and 0 bases from J, the junction kept 6 bases outside the gene matches. The CDR3 totals 16 residues. Germline CDR1 reads DFQATT; CDR2 reads SNEGSKA (reference sequence). The CDR3 is CSAGQGPLSGANVLTF. In DNA, the CDR3 is TGCAGTGCGGGACAGGGACCTCTCTCTGGGGCCAACGTCCTGACTTTC.

The V and J genes are TRBV21-1 and TRBJ2-5; no DNA check was done on the table's D call, TRBD1. TRBV21-1 is marked as a pseudogene. There are 16 residues in the CDR3. The CDR3 protein is CASSKMRRTDQETQYF. The CDR3 DNA follows: TGTGCCAGCAGCAAAATGAGGCGGACAGACCAAGAGACCCAGTACTTC.

This chain uses TRBV7-9 with TRBJ2-1; 9 positions agree with TRBD2. Trimming removed 5 bases from V and 0 bases from J; junction bases left unmatched: 11. Germline V gene sequence: CDR1 SEHNR, CDR2 FQNEAQ (reference sequence). The CDR3 sequence is 18 residues long. The CDR3 loop is CASSNGLAGPNSYNEQFF. Here the CDR3 DNA reads TGTGCCAGCAGCAACGGGCTAGCGGGACCCAACTCCTACAATGAGCAGTTCTTC.

V gene TRBV5-6 combines with J gene TRBJ1-2, with 8 positions matching TRBD1. The V gene end was trimmed by 2 bases and the J gene end by 7 bases; junction bases not matched to a gene: 4. The CDR3 has 13 residues. Germline assignment: CDR1 SGHDT and CDR2 YYEEEE. The CDR3 loop reads CASSFGQGAGYTF. The DNA for the CDR3 is TGTGCCAGCAGCTTCGGACAGGGTGCTGGCTACACCTTC. Complete variable domain (other parts from reference TRBV5-6 and TRBJ1-2): DAGVTQSPTHLIKTRGQQVTLRCSPKSGHDTVSWYQQALGQGPQFIFQYYEEEERQRGNFPDRFSGHQFPNYSSELNVNALLLGDSALYLCASSFGQGAGYTFGSGTRLTVV.

The chain joins TRBV5-1 to TRBJ2-1; 7 bases align to TRBD1. The CDR3 is made up of 15 amino acids. Germline V gene sequence: CDR1 SGHRS, CDR2 YFSETQ. Unmatched junction bases numbered 10, after V lost 1 base and J lost 9 bases. The CDR3 DNA reads TGCGCCAGCAGCTTGCAACAGGGGATCAAAGGTGAGCAGTTCTTC. Its translation is CASSLQQGIKGEQFF.

This clonotype was counted a few times. The CDR3 bases are TGTGCCAGCACTGTGCGGGAGTCCCGAATAGATACGCAGTATTTT. It specifies CASTVRESRIDTQYF. The chain uses TRBV9 and TRBJ2-3; TRBD2 matches 7 bases. The germline V gene encodes CDR1 SGDLS and CDR2 YYNGEE. V was pared by 6 bases and J by 5 bases, with 12 bases of the junction left unmatched. This CDR3 spans 15 amino acids.

As regards this clonotype: At one boundary the junction diverges from the germline segment, which might be a read error. This chain uses TRBV12-3 or TRBV12-4 with TRBJ2-7, with 8 bases identical to TRBD2. CDR3 length: 14 residues. The CDR3 sequence: CTSSLAGSLSEQYF. As DNA, the CDR3 is TGTACCAGCAGTTTAGCGGGATCTCTTTCCGAGCAGTACTTC.

V usage is TRBV7-2 and J usage is TRBJ2-1, with D possibly being TRBD2 (5 bases). The CDR3 has 14 residues. Germline V gene lookup returns CDR1 SGHTA and CDR2 FQGNSA. Trimming cost V 1 base and J 5 bases, with 9 bases left between them. As DNA, the CDR3 is TGTGCCAGCAGCTTAGGGTGGCGGGACAATGAGCAGTTCTTC. This translates into CASSLGWRDNEQFF.

This clonotype was found a few times. The chain carries TRBV11-2 and TRBJ2-3; D is uncertain. This CDR3 spans 13 amino acids. Deletions cut 3 bases from V and 3 bases from J, with 7 bases between. The germline V gene encodes CDR1 SGHAT and CDR2 FQNNGV. CDR3 sequence reads: CASSFPPTDTQYF. For the CDR3, the DNA is TGTGCCAGCAGCTTCCCCCCGACAGATACGCAGTATTTT.